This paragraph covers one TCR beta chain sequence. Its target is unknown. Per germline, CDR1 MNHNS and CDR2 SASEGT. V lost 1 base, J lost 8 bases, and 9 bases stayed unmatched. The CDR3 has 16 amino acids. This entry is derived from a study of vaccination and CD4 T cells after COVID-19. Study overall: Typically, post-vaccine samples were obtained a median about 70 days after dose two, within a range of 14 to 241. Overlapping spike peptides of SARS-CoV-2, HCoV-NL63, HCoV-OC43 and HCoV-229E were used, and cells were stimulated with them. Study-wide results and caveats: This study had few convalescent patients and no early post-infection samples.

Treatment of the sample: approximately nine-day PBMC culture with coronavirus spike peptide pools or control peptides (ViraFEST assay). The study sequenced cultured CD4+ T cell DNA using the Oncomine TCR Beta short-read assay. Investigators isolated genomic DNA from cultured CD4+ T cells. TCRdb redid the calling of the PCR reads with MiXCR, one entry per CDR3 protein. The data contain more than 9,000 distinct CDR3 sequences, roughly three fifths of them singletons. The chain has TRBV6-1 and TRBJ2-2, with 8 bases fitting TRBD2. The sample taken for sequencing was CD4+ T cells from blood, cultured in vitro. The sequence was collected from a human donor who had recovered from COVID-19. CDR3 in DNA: TGTGCCAGCAGTGAAGTAACCGGACTAGCCCCAGGGGAGCTGTTTTTT. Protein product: CASSEVTGLAPGELFF.